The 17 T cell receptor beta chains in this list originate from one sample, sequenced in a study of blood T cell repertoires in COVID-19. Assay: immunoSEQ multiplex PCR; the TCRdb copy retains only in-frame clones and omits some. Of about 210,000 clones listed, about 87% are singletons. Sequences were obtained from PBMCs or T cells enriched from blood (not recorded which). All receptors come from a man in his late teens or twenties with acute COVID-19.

CDR3 protein: CASSEEGSNSPLHF. Written as DNA, the CDR3 is TGTGCCAGCAGTGAGGAGGGTTCTAATTCACCCCTCCACTTT. The J gene is TRBJ1-6, the V gene TRBV6-4; D is undetermined. There are 14 residues in the CDR3. V gave up 3 bases and J gave up 6 bases, with 9 bases separating them. Germline-derived CDR1 and CDR2 are MRHNA and SNTAGT.

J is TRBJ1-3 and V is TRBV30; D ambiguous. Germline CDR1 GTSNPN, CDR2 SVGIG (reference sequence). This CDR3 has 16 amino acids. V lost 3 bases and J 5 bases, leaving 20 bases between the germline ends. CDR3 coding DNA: TGTGCCTGGAGCGCGATAACATGGACTGATAGAAACACCATATATTTT. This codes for CAWSAITWTDRNTIYF.

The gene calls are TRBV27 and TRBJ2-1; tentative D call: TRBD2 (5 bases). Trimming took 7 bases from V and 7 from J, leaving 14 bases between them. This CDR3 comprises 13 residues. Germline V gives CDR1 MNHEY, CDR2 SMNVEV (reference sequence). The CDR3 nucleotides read TGTGCCAGCACGAGTAGCGTAGGTAATGAGCAGTTCTTC. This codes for CASTSSVGNEQFF.

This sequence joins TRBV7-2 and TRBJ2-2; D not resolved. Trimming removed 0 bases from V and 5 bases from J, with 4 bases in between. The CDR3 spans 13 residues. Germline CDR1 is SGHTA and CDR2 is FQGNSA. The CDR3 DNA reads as TGTGCCAGCAGCTTAGCGAGGACCGGGGAGCTGTTTTTT. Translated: CASSLARTGELFF.

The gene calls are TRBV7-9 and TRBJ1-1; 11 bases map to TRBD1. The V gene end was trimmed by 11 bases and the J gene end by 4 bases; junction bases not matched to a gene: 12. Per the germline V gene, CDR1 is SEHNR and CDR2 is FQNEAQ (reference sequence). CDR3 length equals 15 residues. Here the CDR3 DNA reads TGTGCCGGTCAAGGGACAGGGGGGTACGGCACTGAAGCTTTCTTT. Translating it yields CAGQGTGGYGTEAFF.

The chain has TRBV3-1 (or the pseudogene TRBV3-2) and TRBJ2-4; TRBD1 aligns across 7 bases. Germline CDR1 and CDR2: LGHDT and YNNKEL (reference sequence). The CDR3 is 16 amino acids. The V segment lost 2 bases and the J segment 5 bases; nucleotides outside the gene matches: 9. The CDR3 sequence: CASSQPSDREQNIQYF. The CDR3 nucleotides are TGTGCCAGCAGCCAACCTAGTGACAGGGAACAAAACATTCAGTACTTC.

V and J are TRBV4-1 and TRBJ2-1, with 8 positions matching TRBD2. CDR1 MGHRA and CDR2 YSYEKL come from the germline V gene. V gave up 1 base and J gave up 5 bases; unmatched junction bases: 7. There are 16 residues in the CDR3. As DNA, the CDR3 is TGCGCCAGCAGCCAAGTTTTAACTAGCGGTAACAATGAGCAGTTCTTC. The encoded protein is CASSQVLTSGNNEQFF.

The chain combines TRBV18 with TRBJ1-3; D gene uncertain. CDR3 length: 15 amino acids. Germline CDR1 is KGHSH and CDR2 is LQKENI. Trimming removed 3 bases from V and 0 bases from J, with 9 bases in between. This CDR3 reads CASSPPDISGNTIYF. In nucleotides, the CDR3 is TGTGCCAGCTCACCGCCAGATATCTCTGGAAACACCATATATTTT.

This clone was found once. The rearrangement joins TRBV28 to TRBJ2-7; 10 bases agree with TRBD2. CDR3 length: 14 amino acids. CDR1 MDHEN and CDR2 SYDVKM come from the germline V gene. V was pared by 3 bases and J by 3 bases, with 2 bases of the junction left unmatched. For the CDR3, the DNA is TGTGCCAGCAGTTTCCGGACTAGCGGCTACGAGCAGTACTTC. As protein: CASSFRTSGYEQYF.

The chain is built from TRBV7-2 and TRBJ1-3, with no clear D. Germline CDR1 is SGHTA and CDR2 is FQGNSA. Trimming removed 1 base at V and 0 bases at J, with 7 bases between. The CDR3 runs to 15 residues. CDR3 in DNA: TGTGCCAGCAGCTTAGACAGCACCTCTGGAAACACCATATATTTT. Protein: CASSLDSTSGNTIYF.

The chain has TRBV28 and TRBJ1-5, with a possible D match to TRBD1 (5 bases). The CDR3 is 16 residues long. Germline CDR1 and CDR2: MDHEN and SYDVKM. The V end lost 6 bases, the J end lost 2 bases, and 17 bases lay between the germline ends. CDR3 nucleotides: TGTGCCAGCAGGCTTCTGACAGCCGGACGCAATCAGCCCCAGCATTTT. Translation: CASRLLTAGRNQPQHF.

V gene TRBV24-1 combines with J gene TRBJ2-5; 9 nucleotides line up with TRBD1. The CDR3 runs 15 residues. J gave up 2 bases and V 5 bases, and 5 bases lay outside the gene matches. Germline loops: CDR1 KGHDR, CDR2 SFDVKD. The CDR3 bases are TGTGCCACCAGTGGCAAACAGGGGGCACAAGAGACCCAGTACTTC. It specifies CATSGKQGAQETQYF.

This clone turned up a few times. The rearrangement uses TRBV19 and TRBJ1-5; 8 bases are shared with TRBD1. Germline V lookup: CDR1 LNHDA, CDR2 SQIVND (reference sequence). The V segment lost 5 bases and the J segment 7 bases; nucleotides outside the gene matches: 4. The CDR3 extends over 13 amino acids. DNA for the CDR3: TGTGCCAGTAGTCCCCGGACAGGGCAGCCCCAGCATTTT. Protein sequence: CASSPRTGQPQHF.

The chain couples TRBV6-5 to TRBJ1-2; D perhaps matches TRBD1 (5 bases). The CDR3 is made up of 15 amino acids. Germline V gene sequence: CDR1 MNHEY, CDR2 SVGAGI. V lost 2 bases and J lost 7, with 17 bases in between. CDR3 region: CASSYRVGSGSGYTF. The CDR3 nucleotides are TGTGCCAGCAGTTACCGGGTCGGGTCAGGGTCTGGCTACACCTTC.

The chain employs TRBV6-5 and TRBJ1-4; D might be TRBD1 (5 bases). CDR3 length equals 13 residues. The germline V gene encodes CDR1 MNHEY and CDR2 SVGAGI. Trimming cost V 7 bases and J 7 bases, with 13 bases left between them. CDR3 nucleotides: TGTGCCAGCAACCAGGGTCAAGGTGAAAAACTGTTTTTT. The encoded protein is CASNQGQGEKLFF.

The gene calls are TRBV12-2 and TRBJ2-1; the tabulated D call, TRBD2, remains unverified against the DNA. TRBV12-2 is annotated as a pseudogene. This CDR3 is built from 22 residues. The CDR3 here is CASRFRGEREGPLEHSYNEQFF. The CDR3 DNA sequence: TGTGCAAGTCGCTTTCGGGGTGAGCGGGAGGGCCCTTTAGAACACTCCTACAATGAGCAGTTCTTC.

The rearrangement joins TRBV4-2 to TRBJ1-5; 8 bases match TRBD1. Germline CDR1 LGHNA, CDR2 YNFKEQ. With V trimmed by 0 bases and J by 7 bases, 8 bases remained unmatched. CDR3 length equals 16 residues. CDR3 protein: CASSQDSRGRKQPQHF. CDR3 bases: TGTGCCAGCAGCCAAGATAGCAGGGGGCGAAAGCAGCCCCAGCATTTT.